The sequence of this TCR beta chain was determined in a study of control samples from healthy donors and cancer patients. Measured with immunoSEQ multiplex PCR; TCRdb has only the in-frame clones, and not every one. The sample comprises roughly 170,000 clones, about 86% of which are singletons, and around 5.1% rests with the top ten. Trimming took 3 bases from V and 4 from J, leaving 9 bases between them. Germline values: CDR1 LNHDA, CDR2 SQIVND (reference sequence). This CDR3 contains 13 residues. This clonotype was obtained from a woman aged 25 to 39 in good health. The genes are TRBV19 and TRBJ2-5; D is ambiguous. Material: blood. The CDR3 DNA reads as TGTGCCAGTAGTATCCCGGGTCGAGAGACCCAGTACTTC. Its protein is CASSIPGRETQYF.